This T cell receptor (beta chain) was sequenced during a study of shared clonotypes between healthy human individuals. Findings and caveats of the study: As a rule, naive subsets had a larger estimated richness than memory subsets.

Naivety among CD8 cells was defined by CD45RO negativity and positive CCR7 selection, thereby excluding terminally differentiated effector memory CD45RA+ cells. Assay used: immunoSEQ multiplex PCR; TCRdb lists only in-frame clones, some missing. Of 550,000 to 750,000 clones listed, around 95% are singletons. Concerning this clone itself: What it binds is not known.

The ends were cut back, 5 bases at V and 0 bases at J, with 16 bases in the middle. The CDR3 extends over 16 amino acids. In germline, CDR1 is MNHEY, CDR2 SMNVEV (reference sequence). This chain links TRBV27 with TRBJ1-2; a possible D gene is TRBD1 (5 bases). The TCR was taken from a woman between 25 and 40 years old in good health. The sequenced sample was naive CD8+ T cells sorted from blood. The CDR3 DNA sequence: TGTGCCAGCAGTCCACCGGGGGGGAGGGCTAACTATGGCTACACCTTC. Translating it yields CASSPPGGRANYGYTF.